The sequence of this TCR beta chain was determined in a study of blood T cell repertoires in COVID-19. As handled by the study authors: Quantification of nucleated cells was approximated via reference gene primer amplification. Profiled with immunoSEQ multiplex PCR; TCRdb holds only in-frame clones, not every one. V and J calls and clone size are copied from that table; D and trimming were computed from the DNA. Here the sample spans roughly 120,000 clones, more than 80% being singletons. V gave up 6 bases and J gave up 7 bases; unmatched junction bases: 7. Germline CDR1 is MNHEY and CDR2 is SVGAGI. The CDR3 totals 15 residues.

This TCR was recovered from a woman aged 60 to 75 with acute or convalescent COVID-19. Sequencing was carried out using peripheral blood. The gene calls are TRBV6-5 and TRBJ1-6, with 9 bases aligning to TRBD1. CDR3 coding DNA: TGTGCCAGCAGACAACCGGGACAGGGAAATTCACCCCTCCACTTT. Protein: CASRQPGQGNSPLHF.